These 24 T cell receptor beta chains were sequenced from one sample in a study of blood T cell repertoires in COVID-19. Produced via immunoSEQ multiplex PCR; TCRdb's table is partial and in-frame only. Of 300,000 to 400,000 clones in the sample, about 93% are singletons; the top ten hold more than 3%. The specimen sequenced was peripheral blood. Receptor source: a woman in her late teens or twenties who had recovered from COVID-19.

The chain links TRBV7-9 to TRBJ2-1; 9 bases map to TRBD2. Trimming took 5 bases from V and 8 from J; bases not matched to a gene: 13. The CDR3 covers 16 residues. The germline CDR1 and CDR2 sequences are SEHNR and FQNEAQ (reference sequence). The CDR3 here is CASSVTAGGLSDEQFF. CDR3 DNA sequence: TGTGCCAGCAGCGTTACGGCGGGAGGGCTTTCGGATGAGCAGTTCTTC.

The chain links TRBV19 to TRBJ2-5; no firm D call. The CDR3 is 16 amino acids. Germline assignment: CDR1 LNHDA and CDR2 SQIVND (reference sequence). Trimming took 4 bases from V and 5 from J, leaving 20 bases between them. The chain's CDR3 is CASSSGPQLFGETQYF. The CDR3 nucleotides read TGTGCCAGTAGTAGCGGTCCCCAGCTATTCGGGGAGACCCAGTACTTC. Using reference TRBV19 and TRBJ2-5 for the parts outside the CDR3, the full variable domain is DGGITQSPKYLFRKEGQNVTLSCEQNLNHDAMYWYRQDPGQGLRLIYYSQIVNDFQKGDIAEGYSVSREKKESFPLTVTSAQKNPTAFYLCASSSGPQLFGETQYFGPGTRLLVL.

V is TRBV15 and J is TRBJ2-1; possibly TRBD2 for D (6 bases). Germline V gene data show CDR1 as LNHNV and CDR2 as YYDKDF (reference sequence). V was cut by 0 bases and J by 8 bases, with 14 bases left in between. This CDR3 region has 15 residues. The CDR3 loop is CATSREPSEGHEQFF. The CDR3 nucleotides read TGTGCCACCAGCAGAGAGCCTAGCGAGGGGCATGAGCAGTTCTTC.

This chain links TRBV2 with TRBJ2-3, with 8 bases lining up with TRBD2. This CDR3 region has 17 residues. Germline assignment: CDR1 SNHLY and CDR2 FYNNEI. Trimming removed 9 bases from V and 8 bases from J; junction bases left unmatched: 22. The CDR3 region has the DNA TGTGCCAGAACGTCGGACTATAGGACTAGCAGTTCGGGTACGCAGTATTTT. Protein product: CARTSDYRTSSSGTQYF.

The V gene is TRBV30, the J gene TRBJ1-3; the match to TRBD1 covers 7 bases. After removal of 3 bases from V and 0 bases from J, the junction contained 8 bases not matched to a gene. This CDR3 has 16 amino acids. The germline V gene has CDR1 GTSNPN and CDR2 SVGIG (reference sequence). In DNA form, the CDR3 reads TGTGCCTGGAGCCTGACAGGGATGCTCTCTGGAAACACCATATATTTT. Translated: CAWSLTGMLSGNTIYF.

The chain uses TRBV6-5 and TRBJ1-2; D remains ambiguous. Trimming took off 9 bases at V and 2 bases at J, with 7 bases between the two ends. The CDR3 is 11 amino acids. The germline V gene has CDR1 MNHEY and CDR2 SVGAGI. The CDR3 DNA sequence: TGTGCCAGTGGCCGCAACTATGGCTACACCTTC. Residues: CASGRNYGYTF.

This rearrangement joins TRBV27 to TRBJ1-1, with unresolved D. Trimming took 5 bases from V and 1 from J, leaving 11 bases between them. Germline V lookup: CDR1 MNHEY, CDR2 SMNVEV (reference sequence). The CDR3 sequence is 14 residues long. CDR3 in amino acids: CASSMTLSNTEAFF. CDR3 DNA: TGTGCCAGCAGTATGACACTTTCGAACACTGAAGCTTTCTTT.

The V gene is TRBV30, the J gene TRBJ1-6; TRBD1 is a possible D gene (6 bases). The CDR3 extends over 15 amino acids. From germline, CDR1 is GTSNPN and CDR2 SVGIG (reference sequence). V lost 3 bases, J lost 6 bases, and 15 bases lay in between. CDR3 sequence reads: CAWRGLRGTNSPLHF. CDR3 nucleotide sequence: TGTGCCTGGAGGGGGTTAAGGGGGACTAATTCACCCCTCCACTTT.

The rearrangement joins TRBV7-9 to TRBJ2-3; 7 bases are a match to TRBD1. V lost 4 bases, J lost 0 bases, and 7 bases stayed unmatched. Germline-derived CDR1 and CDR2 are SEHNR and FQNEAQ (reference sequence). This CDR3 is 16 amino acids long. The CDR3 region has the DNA TGTGCCAGCAGCTCACTTAAGGGGGCGAGCACAGATACGCAGTATTTT. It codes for CASSSLKGASTDTQYF.

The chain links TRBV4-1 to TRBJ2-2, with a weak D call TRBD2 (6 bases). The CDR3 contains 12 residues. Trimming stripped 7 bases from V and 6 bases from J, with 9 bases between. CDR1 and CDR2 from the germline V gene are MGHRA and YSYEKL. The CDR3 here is CASTGDAGELFF. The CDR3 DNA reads TGCGCCAGCACGGGGGACGCCGGGGAGCTGTTTTTT.

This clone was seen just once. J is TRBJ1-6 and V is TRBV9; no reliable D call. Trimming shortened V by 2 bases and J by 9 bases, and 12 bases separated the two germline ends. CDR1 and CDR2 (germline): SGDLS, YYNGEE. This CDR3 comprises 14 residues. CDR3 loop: CASSVHIEGSPLHF. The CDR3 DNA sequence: TGTGCCAGCAGCGTCCACATTGAGGGTTCACCCCTCCACTTT.

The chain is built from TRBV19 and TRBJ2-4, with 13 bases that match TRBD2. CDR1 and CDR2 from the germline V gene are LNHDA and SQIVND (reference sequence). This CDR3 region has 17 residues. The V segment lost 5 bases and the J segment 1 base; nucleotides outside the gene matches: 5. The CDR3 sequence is CASSVLAGGRAKNIQYF. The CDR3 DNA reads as TGTGCCAGTAGTGTACTAGCGGGAGGGAGGGCCAAAAACATTCAGTACTTC.

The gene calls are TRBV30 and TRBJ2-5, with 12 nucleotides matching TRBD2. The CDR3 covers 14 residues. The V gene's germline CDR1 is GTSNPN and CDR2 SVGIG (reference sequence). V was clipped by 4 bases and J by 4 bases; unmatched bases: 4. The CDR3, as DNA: TGTGCCTGGACTAGCGGGAGGGTTTTAGAGACCCAGTACTTC. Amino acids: CAWTSGRVLETQYF.

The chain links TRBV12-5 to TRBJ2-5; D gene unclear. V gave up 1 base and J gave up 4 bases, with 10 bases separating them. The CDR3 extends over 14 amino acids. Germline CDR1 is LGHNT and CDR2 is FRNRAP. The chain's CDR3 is CASGLGTVGETQYF. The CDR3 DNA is TGTGCTAGTGGTTTGGGAACAGTGGGAGAGACCCAGTACTTC.

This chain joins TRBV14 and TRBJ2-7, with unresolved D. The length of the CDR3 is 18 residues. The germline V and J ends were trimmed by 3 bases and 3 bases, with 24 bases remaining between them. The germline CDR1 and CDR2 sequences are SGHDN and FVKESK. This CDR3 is CASSHGCVEARPNYEQYV. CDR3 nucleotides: TGTGCCAGCAGCCATGGTTGTGTAGAAGCGAGACCGAACTACGAGCAGTACGTC.

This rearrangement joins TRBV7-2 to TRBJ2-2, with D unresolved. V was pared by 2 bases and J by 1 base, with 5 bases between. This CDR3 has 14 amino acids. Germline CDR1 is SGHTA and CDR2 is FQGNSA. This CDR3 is CASSLLLNTGELFF. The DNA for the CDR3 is TGTGCCAGCAGCTTACTTTTGAACACCGGGGAGCTGTTTTTT.

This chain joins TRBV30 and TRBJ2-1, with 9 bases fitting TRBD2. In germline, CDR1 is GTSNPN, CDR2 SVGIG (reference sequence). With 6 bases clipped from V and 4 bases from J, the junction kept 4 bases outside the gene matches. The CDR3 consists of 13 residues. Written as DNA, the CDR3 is TGTGCCTGTTGGGCGGGGGGGTACAATGAGCAGTTCTTC. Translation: CACWAGGYNEQFF. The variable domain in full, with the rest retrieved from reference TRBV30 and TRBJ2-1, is SQTIHQWPATLVQPVGSPLSLECTVEGTSNPNLYWYRQAAGRGLQLLFYSVGIGQISSEVPQNLSASRPQDRQFILSSKKLLLSDSGFYLCACWAGGYNEQFFGPGTRLTVL.

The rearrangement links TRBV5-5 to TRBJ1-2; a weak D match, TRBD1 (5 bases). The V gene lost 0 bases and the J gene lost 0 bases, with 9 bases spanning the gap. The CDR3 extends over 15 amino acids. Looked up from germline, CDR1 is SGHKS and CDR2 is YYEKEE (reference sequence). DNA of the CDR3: TGTGCCAGCAGCTTGGTGCAGGGAACTAACTATGGCTACACCTTC. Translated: CASSLVQGTNYGYTF. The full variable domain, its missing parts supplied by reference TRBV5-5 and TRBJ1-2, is DAGVTQSPTHLIKTRGQQVTLRCSPISGHKSVSWYQQVLGQGPQFIFQYYEKEERGRGNFPDRFSARQFPNYSSELNVNALLLGDSALYLCASSLVQGTNYGYTFGSGTRLTVV.

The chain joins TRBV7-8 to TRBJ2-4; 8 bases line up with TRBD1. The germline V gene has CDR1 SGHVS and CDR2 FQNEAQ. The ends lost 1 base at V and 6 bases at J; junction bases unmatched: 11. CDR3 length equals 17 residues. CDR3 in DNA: TGTGCCAGCAGCTTAGGCATCATTCGACAGGGGACAAACATTCAGTACTTC. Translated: CASSLGIIRQGTNIQYF. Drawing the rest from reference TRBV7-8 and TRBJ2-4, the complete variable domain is GAGVSQSPRYKVAKRGQDVALRCDPISGHVSLFWYQQALGQGPEFLTYFQNEAQLDKSGLPSDRFFAERPEGSVSTLKIQRTQQEDSAVYLCASSLGIIRQGTNIQYFGAGTRLSVL.

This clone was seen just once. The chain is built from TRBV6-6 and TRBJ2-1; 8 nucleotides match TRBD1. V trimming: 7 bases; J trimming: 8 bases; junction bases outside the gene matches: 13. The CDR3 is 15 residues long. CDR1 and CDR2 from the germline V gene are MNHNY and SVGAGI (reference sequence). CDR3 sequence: CASNKGQGLIDEQFF. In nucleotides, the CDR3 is TGTGCCAGCAATAAAGGACAGGGTTTAATTGATGAGCAGTTCTTC.

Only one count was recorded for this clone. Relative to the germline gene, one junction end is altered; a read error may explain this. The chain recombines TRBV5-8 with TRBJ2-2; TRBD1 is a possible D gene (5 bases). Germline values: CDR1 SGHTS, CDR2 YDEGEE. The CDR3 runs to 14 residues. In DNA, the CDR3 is TGTGCCAGCAGCCCTCAGGGTAACATCGGGGAGCTGTTTTTT. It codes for CASSPQGNIGELFF. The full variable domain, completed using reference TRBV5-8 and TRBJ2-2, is EAGVTQSPTHLIKTRGQQATLRCSPISGHTSVYWYQQALGLGLQFLLWYDEGEERNRGNFPPRFSGRQFPNYSSELNVNALELEDSALYLCASSPQGNIGELFFGEGSRLTVL.

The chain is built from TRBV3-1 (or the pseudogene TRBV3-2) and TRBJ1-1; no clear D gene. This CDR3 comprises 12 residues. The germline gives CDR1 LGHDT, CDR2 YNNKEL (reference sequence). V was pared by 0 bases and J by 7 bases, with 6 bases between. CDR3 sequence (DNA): TGTGCCAGCAGCCAAGATCCCGGTGAAGCTTTCTTT. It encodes CASSQDPGEAFF.

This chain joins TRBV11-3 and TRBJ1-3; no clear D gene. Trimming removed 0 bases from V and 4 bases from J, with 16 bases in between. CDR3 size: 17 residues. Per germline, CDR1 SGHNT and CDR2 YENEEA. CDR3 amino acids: CASSLDFSGTRGNTIYF. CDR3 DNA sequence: TGTGCCAGCAGCTTAGACTTCTCAGGAACCCGGGGAAACACCATATATTTT.

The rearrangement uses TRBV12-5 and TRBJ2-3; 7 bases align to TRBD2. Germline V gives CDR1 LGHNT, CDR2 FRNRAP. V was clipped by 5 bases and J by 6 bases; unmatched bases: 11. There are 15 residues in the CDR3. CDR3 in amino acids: CASGQSGAPGDTQYF. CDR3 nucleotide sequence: TGTGCTAGTGGTCAAAGCGGGGCCCCAGGGGATACGCAGTATTTT.